This T cell receptor (beta chain) was identified during a study of blood T cell repertoires in COVID-19. Study at large: PBMCs, B-cell-depleted T cells, or T cells were the source of the cDNA or gDNA that made up the material.

How the authors handled the data: Amplified reference gene primers provided the basis for estimating nucleated cell counts. Clones were read by immunoSEQ multiplex PCR, and TCRdb kept only the in-frame ones, dropping some. The DNA gave D and trimming, while V, J and clone size come from that table. The table has 300,000 to 450,000 clones, approximately 89% seen once. The CDR3 has 14 residues. Germline V CDR1 and CDR2: MNHEY, SVGAGI. The trim removed 8 bases at V and 4 bases at J, leaving 10 bases unmatched. This clone has just one count. This sequence was found in a woman aged 55-75 years with COVID-19, enrolled during active disease. The sequenced material came from peripheral blood. The V gene is TRBV6-5, the J gene TRBJ1-2; TRBD1 aligns across 7 bases. In DNA, the CDR3 is TGTGCCAGCTTTTCCACCGGGACAGCCTATGGCTACACCTTC. Translation: CASFSTGTAYGYTF.